These 7 T cell receptor beta chains were sequenced from one sample in a study of blood T cell repertoires in COVID-19. Profiled with immunoSEQ multiplex PCR; TCRdb holds only in-frame clones, not every one. The sample yields around 190,000 clones, less than 90% seen once. The sequenced sample was peripheral blood. These receptors came from a man aged 25-45 years with acute or convalescent COVID-19.

The chain carries TRBV5-1 and TRBJ1-2; weak D call: TRBD1 (5 bases). V shed 4 bases and J shed 0 bases, with 13 bases lying between them. The CDR3 contains 15 residues. The germline CDR1 and CDR2 sequences are SGHRS and YFSETQ. The CDR3 DNA is TGCGCCAGCAGCGGTGGGGCCACAGCTAACTATGGCTACACCTTC. Encoded protein: CASSGGATANYGYTF.

The V and J genes are TRBV11-2 and TRBJ1-2; D is possibly TRBD1 (5 bases). V lost 7 bases, J lost 2 bases, and 26 bases lay in between. Per germline, CDR1 SGHAT and CDR2 FQNNGV. The CDR3 contains 18 residues. The CDR3 here is CASTKSFAGLNPNYGYTF. The CDR3 nucleotides read TGTGCCAGCACCAAAAGTTTTGCGGGGCTGAACCCAAACTATGGCTACACCTTC.

V gene TRBV24-1 combines with J gene TRBJ2-3; D is possibly TRBD2 (9 bases). The CDR3 has 20 amino acids. Trimming took off 6 bases at V and 0 bases at J, with 27 bases between the two ends. The germline V gene has CDR1 KGHDR and CDR2 SFDVKD. The chain's CDR3 is CATSSYRGQAGGFSTDTQYF. The CDR3, as DNA: TGTGCCACCAGTAGCTACAGGGGACAGGCGGGAGGGTTTAGCACAGATACGCAGTATTTT.

This clone was seen more than once but under ten times. The rearrangement links TRBV6-2 or TRBV6-3 to TRBJ2-3; 8 bases agree with TRBD2. After removal of 0 bases from V and 5 bases from J, the junction contained 10 bases not matched to a gene. The length of the CDR3 is 17 residues. The germline gives CDR1 MNHEY, CDR2 SVGEGT. The CDR3 protein is CASSYSGGRRYGDTQYF. For the CDR3, the DNA is TGTGCCAGCAGTTACTCAGGCGGGAGGAGATATGGAGATACGCAGTATTTT.

The chain has TRBV5-1 and TRBJ2-3; D may be TRBD2 (6 bases). Trimming removed 1 base from V and 4 bases from J, with 10 bases in between. Per germline, CDR1 SGHRS and CDR2 YFSETQ. CDR3 length: 14 residues. CDR3 sequence reads: CASSLSGGADTQYF. The CDR3 nucleotides read TGCGCCAGCAGCTTGTCTGGCGGGGCAGATACGCAGTATTTT.

The chain recombines TRBV12-5 with TRBJ1-1, with D tentatively TRBD1 (5 bases). Germline V gene lookup returns CDR1 LGHNT and CDR2 FRNRAP. This CDR3 region has 11 residues. Trimming took off 6 bases at V and 8 bases at J, with 10 bases between the two ends. The CDR3 reads CASGLGHEAFF. CDR3 sequence (DNA): TGTGCTAGTGGGTTAGGACACGAAGCTTTCTTT.

The chain joins TRBV10-3 to TRBJ1-1; D perhaps matches TRBD1 (5 bases). Looked up from germline, CDR1 is ENHRY and CDR2 is SYGVKD. The CDR3 consists of 12 residues. V lost 2 bases and J lost 8, with 9 bases in between. The CDR3 here is CAISEGGVEAFF. CDR3 in DNA: TGTGCCATCAGTGAGGGGGGGGTAGAAGCTTTCTTT.